Each of the 23 T cell receptor beta chains below was sequenced from the same sample in a study of control samples from healthy donors and cancer patients (dated by TCRdb to about 2020). The protocol used for the library was the immunoSEQ multiplex PCR assay. TCRdb stores this immuneACCESS table with in-frame sequences only. Part of the clones is absent; in the studies checked, under half of the shortfall reflects unresolved V genes, and no reason is known for the rest. This sample lists 150,000 to 200,000 clones; 90% to 95% were detected once. In total, the top ten clones hold 4.1% of the sample. The sequenced sample was blood. All receptors come from a woman aged 55 to 70 in good health.

The genes are TRBV7-2 and TRBJ2-2; D is ambiguous. CDR3 size: 15 residues. Per germline, CDR1 SGHTA and CDR2 FQGNSA. Trimming stripped 2 bases from V and 0 bases from J, with 7 bases between. CDR3 sequence reads: CASSLSRANTGELFF. In DNA form, the CDR3 reads TGTGCCAGCAGCTTAAGTAGGGCGAACACCGGGGAGCTGTTTTTT.

The V call is TRBV5-1, the J call TRBJ1-4; 8 bases match TRBD1. The germline CDR1 and CDR2 sequences are SGHRS and YFSETQ. Trimming removed 0 bases from V and 7 bases from J; junction bases left unmatched: 5. The length of the CDR3 is 15 residues. The CDR3 is CASSLGTGKGEKLFF. The CDR3 DNA reads TGCGCCAGCAGCTTGGGGACAGGGAAGGGTGAAAAACTGTTTTTT.

J is TRBJ1-5 and V is TRBV7-2; D is unresolved. The CDR3 contains 13 residues. Looked up from germline, CDR1 is SGHTA and CDR2 is FQGNSA. The V end was cut by 2 bases, the J end by 5 bases, with 7 bases between. CDR3: CASSLQVDQPQHF. CDR3 in DNA: TGTGCCAGCAGCTTACAGGTTGATCAGCCCCAGCATTTT.

The gene calls are TRBV18 and TRBJ1-5; D gene ambiguous. This CDR3 region has 15 residues. Trimming cost V 6 bases and J 4 bases, with 16 bases left between them. Germline V gene data show CDR1 as KGHSH and CDR2 as LQKENI. CDR3 sequence reads: CASSSFRDKNQPQHF. The CDR3 bases are TGTGCCAGCTCCTCATTCCGGGATAAAAATCAGCCCCAGCATTTT.

The V gene is TRBV6-1, the J gene TRBJ1-5; D ambiguous. The CDR3 has 17 residues. Germline lookup yields CDR1 MNHNS and CDR2 SASEGT. With 2 bases removed from V and 6 bases from J, the gap between germline ends came to 20 bases. The CDR3 nucleotides read TGTGCCAGCAGTGAATCCGGTGGCCCCCGTCCAGGTCAGCCCCAGCATTTT. Translated, it gives CASSESGGPRPGQPQHF.

The rearrangement joins TRBV18 to TRBJ2-5, with D unclear. The CDR3 sequence is 11 residues long. Trimming shortened V by 5 bases and J by 5 bases, and 6 bases separated the two germline ends. Germline loops: CDR1 KGHSH, CDR2 LQKENI. CDR3 sequence (DNA): TGTGCCAGCTCATCACGGGAGACCCAGTACTTC. This encodes CASSSRETQYF.

CDR3 DNA: TGTGCCAGCAGTGAACGGGGGCAGGGGGAGAGGGAGCAGTACTTC. It translates to CASSERGQGEREQYF. The chain joins TRBV6-1 to TRBJ2-7, with D perhaps matching TRBD1 (7 bases). Germline CDR1 MNHNS, CDR2 SASEGT. The V and J ends lost 2 bases and 7 bases respectively, with 18 bases between them. The CDR3 totals 15 residues.

The gene calls are TRBV19 and TRBJ2-1; 10 bases are shared with TRBD2. Germline V gene data show CDR1 as LNHDA and CDR2 as SQIVND (reference sequence). The V gene end was trimmed by 4 bases and the J gene end by 3 bases; junction bases not matched to a gene: 6. The CDR3 extends over 16 amino acids. CDR3 bases: TGTGCCAGTAGTAAGGGGACTAGCGATCTCTACAATGAGCAGTTCTTC. Protein sequence: CASSKGTSDLYNEQFF.

This clone was counted a few times. The V gene is TRBV18, the J gene TRBJ1-5, with D perhaps TRBD1 (6 bases). CDR3 length: 17 amino acids. V was trimmed by 6 bases and J by 4 bases, leaving 22 bases between them. Germline V gene sequence: CDR1 KGHSH, CDR2 LQKENI. The CDR3 DNA reads TGTGCCAGCTCGGATTCCAGGGGCGGCTCATCTAATCAGCCCCAGCATTTT. Its protein is CASSDSRGGSSNQPQHF.

The genes are TRBV6-1 and TRBJ1-5; D remains ambiguous. The V and J ends lost 6 bases and 0 bases respectively, with 15 bases between them. The CDR3 covers 16 residues. Looked up from germline, CDR1 is MNHNS and CDR2 is SASEGT. CDR3 sequence: CASRERDRYSNQPQHF. As DNA, the CDR3 is TGTGCCAGCAGGGAAAGGGATCGGTATAGCAATCAGCCCCAGCATTTT.

V gene TRBV5-1 combines with J gene TRBJ2-7; possibly TRBD2 for D (7 bases). Germline V gives CDR1 SGHRS, CDR2 YFSETQ. The CDR3 loop spans 14 amino acids. V was cut by 5 bases and J by 0 bases, with 12 bases left in between. CDR3 sequence reads: CASSEGGSSYEQYF. Written as DNA, the CDR3 is TGCGCCAGCAGTGAGGGGGGGAGCTCCTACGAGCAGTACTTC.

The gene calls are TRBV21-1 and TRBJ2-7; TRBD1, the table's D call, lacks a check against the DNA. TRBV21-1 is shown as a pseudogene. The CDR3 runs to 14 residues. The CDR3 is CASSKLRHNYEQYF. Here the CDR3 DNA reads TGTGCCAGCAGCAAATTGAGACACAACTACGAGCAGTACTTC.

J is TRBJ2-1 and V is TRBV2; 7 nucleotides agree with TRBD2. CDR1 SNHLY and CDR2 FYNNEI come from the germline V gene. CDR3 size: 14 residues. J lost 6 bases, V lost 8 bases, and 10 bases had no gene match. The CDR3, as DNA: TGTGCCAGCCAGAGACTAGCTGCGGTCAATGAGCAGTTCTTC. Translated: CASQRLAAVNEQFF.

This clone was recorded only once. V and J are TRBV7-2 and TRBJ1-4; D perhaps matches TRBD1 (6 bases). Trimming removed 1 base from V and 4 bases from J, with 10 bases in between. The CDR3 sequence is 15 residues long. CDR1 is SGHTA and CDR2 is FQGNSA in the germline V gene. The CDR3 here is CASSLVPGVNEKLFF. The DNA of the CDR3 is TGTGCCAGCAGCTTAGTCCCAGGGGTTAATGAAAAACTGTTTTTT.

The CDR3, as DNA: TGTGCCAGCTCTCGGGGGGAGAGCACAGATACGCAGTATTTT. This translates into CASSRGESTDTQYF. The chain couples TRBV18 to TRBJ2-3; TRBD2 aligns across 7 bases. The ends lost 6 bases at V and 0 bases at J; junction bases unmatched: 3. CDR1 and CDR2 from the germline V gene are KGHSH and LQKENI. This CDR3 spans 14 amino acids.

This clone has a single count. This chain uses TRBV28 with TRBJ1-3; possible D gene TRBD1, 6 bases. This CDR3 is 14 amino acids long. V was trimmed by 5 bases and J by 2 bases, leaving 10 bases between them. The germline gives CDR1 MDHEN, CDR2 SYDVKM. CDR3 region: CASSETGPGNTIYF. CDR3 DNA: TGTGCCAGCAGTGAAACAGGGCCTGGAAACACCATATATTTT.

The V and J genes are TRBV5-4 and TRBJ2-7; 9 bases are shared with TRBD1. With V trimmed by 0 bases and J by 3 bases, 4 bases remained unmatched. CDR1 and CDR2 from the germline V gene are SGHNT and YYREEE (reference sequence). The CDR3 has 15 amino acids. CDR3 residues: CASSLGRGQGYEQYF. The CDR3 DNA follows: TGTGCCAGCAGCTTGGGGCGGGGACAGGGCTACGAGCAGTACTTC.

J is TRBJ2-6 and V is TRBV24-1; D gene uncertain. Per the germline V gene, CDR1 is KGHDR and CDR2 is SFDVKD. Deletions cut 12 bases from V and 3 bases from J, with 11 bases between. The CDR3 is 13 residues long. CDR3 sequence: CAPPFVGANVLTF. Here the CDR3 DNA reads TGTGCCCCCCCGTTCGTTGGGGCCAACGTCCTGACTTTC.

This clone was counted a single time. V usage is TRBV18 and J usage is TRBJ1-1; possible D gene TRBD1, 5 bases. V lost 3 bases to trimming and J lost 3 bases, with 11 bases between them. The CDR3 consists of 14 residues. Per the germline V gene, CDR1 is KGHSH and CDR2 is LQKENI. CDR3 bases: TGTGCCAGCTCACCGAGAGGCAGGGACACTGAAGCTTTCTTT. Its protein is CASSPRGRDTEAFF.

J is TRBJ1-1 and V is TRBV29-1; 8 bases match TRBD1. The CDR3 covers 12 residues. Germline V gene sequence: CDR1 SQVTM, CDR2 ANQGSEA. Trimming cost V 6 bases and J 5 bases; bases outside gene matches: 5. The CDR3 region has the DNA TGCAGCGTCATGGACAGGGCAACTGAAGCTTTCTTT. Translating it yields CSVMDRATEAFF.

This clone was found once. Here the CDR3 reads CASNVGGGVGEQYF. The CDR3 DNA is TGTGCCAGCAACGTGGGAGGGGGCGTGGGCGAGCAGTACTTC. The V and J genes are TRBV27 and TRBJ2-7; D is possibly TRBD1 or TRBD2 (7 bases each). V was pared by 7 bases and J by 6 bases, with 19 bases between. Germline V gives CDR1 MNHEY, CDR2 SMNVEV (reference sequence). This CDR3 is 14 amino acids long.

The chain has TRBV7-2 and TRBJ2-5, with D perhaps TRBD1 (6 bases). CDR3 length: 14 residues. Germline V gene lookup returns CDR1 SGHTA and CDR2 FQGNSA. V was trimmed by 5 bases and J by 2 bases, leaving 12 bases between them. DNA for the CDR3: TGTGCCAGCAGCGGGGGCCGGATACAAGAGACCCAGTACTTC. It encodes CASSGGRIQETQYF.

The chain has TRBV12-5 and TRBJ2-7; D tentatively reads TRBD1 or TRBD2 (7 bases each). The CDR3 length is 14 residues. Germline CDR1 LGHNT, CDR2 FRNRAP. Between the trimmed V and J ends, which lost 7 bases and 6 bases, there was a span of 19 bases. The CDR3 region is CASVGAGGVGEQYF. The CDR3 DNA is TGTGCTAGTGTGGGGGCAGGGGGGGTAGGCGAGCAGTACTTC.